This TCR beta chain was obtained from a study of early T cells in non-severe SARS-CoV-2 infection. Trimming stripped 4 bases from V and 1 base from J, with 3 bases between. There are 12 residues in the CDR3. Germline V gives CDR1 SGHTA, CDR2 FQGNSA. TCRdb passed the 5' RACE reads through MiXCR, listing each CDR3 protein once. The sample carries 74,000 or so distinct CDR3 sequences, 9.5% to 15% recorded once. The chain carries TRBV7-2 and TRBJ2-3; D call uncertain. This receptor was taken from an adult who was a healthcare worker with PCR-confirmed SARS-CoV-2 infection or an uninfected control (not recorded which). The sample taken for sequencing was whole blood. The CDR3 reads CASSSRTDTQYF. The CDR3 nucleotides read TGTGCCAGCAGCTCCCGCACAGATACGCAGTATTTT.